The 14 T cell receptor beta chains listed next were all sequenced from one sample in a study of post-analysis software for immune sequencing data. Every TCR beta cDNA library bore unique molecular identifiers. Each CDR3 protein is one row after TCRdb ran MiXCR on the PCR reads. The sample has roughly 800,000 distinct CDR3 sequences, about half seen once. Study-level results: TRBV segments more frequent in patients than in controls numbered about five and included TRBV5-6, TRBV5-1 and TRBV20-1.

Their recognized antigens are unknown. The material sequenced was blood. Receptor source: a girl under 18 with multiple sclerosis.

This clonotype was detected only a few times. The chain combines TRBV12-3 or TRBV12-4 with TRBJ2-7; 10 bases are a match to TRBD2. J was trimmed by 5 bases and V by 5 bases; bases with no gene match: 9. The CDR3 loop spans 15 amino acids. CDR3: CASSPGGLASHEQYF. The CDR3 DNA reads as TGTGCCAGCAGTCCGGGGGGACTAGCGAGCCACGAGCAGTACTTC.

CDR3 nucleotides: TGTGCCACCAGTGATGGGGGAATCCGCCGAGAGACCCAGTACTTC. Translated: CATSDGGIRRETQYF. This chain uses TRBV24-1 with TRBJ2-7; D assignment may be TRBD1 or TRBD2 (5 bases each). The assigned J gene may be wrong: the sequence end matches TRBJ2-5 better. The CDR3 totals 15 residues. The germline V gene encodes CDR1 KGHDR and CDR2 SFDVKD.

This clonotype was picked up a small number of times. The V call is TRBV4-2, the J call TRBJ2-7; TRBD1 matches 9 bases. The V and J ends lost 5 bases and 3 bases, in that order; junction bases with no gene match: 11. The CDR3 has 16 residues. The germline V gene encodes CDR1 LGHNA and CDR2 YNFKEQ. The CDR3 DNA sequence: TGTGCCAGCAGCTTCCGGACAGGGGATTCGGTCTACGAGCAGTACTTC. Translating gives CASSFRTGDSVYEQYF.

The CDR3 sequence is CASSLEQLANEQYF. CDR3 in DNA: TGTGCCAGCAGCTTAGAGCAGTTGGCGAACGAGCAGTACTTC. This sequence joins TRBV7-2 and TRBJ2-7, with unresolved D. The germline gives CDR1 SGHTA, CDR2 FQGNSA. With 1 base removed from V and 5 bases from J, the gap between germline ends came to 12 bases. The CDR3 is 14 residues long.

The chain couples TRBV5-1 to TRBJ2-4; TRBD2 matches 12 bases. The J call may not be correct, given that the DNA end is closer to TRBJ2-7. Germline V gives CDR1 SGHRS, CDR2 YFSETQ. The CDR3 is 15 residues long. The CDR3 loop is CASSETSGSVHEQYF. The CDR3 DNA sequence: TGCGCCAGCAGCGAGACTAGCGGGAGTGTCCACGAGCAGTACTTC.

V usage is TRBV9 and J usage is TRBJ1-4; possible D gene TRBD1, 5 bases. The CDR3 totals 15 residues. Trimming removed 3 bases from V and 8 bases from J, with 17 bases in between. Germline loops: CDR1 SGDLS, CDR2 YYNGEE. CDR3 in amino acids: CASSETGLLEEKLFF. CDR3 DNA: TGTGCCAGCAGCGAAACGGGACTCCTGGAGGAAAAACTGTTTTTT.

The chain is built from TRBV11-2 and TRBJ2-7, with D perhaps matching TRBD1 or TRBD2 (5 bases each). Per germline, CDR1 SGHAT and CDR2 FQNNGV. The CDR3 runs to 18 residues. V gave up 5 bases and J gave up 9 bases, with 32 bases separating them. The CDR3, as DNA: TGTGCCAGCAGCCGTACCCTTCCTTCTAGCTCTCAGGGCAAGGCGCAGTACTTC. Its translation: CASSRTLPSSSQGKAQYF.

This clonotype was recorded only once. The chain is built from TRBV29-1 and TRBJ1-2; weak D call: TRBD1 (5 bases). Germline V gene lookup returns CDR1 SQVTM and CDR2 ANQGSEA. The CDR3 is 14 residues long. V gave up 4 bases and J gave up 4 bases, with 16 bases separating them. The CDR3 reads CSVVQGDPTYGYTF. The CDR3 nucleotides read TGCAGCGTTGTGCAGGGAGACCCTACCTATGGCTACACCTTC.

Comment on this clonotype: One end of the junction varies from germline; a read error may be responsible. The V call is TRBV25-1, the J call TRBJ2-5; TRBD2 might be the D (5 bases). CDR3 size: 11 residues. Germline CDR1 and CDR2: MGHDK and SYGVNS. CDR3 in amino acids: CASKGWETLYF. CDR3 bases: TGTGCCAGCAAAGGGTGGGAGACCCTGTACTTC.

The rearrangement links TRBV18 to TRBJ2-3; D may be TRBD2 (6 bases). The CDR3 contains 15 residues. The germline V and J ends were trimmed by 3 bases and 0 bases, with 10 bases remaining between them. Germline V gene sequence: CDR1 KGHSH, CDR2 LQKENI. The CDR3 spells CASSPRRESTDTQYF. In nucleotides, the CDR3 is TGTGCCAGCTCACCCCGGAGGGAAAGCACAGATACGCAGTATTTT.

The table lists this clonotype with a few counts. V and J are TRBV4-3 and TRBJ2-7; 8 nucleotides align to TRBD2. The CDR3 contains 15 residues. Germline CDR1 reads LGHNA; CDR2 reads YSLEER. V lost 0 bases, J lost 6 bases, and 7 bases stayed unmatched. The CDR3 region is CASSQDGPGGSEQYF. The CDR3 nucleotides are TGCGCCAGCAGCCAAGACGGTCCGGGGGGGAGCGAGCAGTACTTC.

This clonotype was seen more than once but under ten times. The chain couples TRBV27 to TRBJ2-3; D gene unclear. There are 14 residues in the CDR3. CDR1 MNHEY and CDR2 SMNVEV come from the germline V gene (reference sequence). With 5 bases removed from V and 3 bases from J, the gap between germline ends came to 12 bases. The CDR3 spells CASSPNDGTDTQYF. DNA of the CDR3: TGTGCCAGCAGTCCAAACGACGGTACAGATACGCAGTATTTT.

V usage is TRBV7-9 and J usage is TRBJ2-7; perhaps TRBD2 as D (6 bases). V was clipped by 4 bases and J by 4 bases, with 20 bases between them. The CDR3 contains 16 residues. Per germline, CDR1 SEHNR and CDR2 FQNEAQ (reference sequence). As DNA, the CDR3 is TGTGCCAGCAGCTCGACCTTCGGCGGGGCGCCTTACGAGCAGTACTTC. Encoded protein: CASSSTFGGAPYEQYF.

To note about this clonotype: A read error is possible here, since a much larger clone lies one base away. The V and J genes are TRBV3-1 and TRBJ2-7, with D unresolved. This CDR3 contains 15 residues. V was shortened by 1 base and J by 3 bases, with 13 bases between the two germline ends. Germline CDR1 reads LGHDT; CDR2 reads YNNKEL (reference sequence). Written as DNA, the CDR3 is TGTGCCAGCAGCCAAGCAGTTTCGGCCCGCTACGAGCAGTACTTC. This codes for CASSQAVSARYEQYF.